The 18 T cell receptor beta chains reported below all come from one sample, sequenced in a study of T cell repertoires in cytomegalovirus infection. TCRdb reprocessed the reads via MiXCR and lists one record per CDR3 protein. The sample consists of approximately 700,000 distinct CDR3 sequences, under 40% of them appearing once. Sequenced sample: PBMCs. The receptors come from a human donor in good health (CMV status not recorded). Some clones in this sample may be carry-over from other donors' samples.

This chain links TRBV7-2 with TRBJ2-1; D unclear. CDR1 and CDR2 (germline): SGHTA, FQGNSA. The CDR3 covers 15 residues. V gave up 2 bases and J gave up 4 bases, with 12 bases separating them. CDR3 in amino acids: CASSLPGFSYNEQFF. CDR3 nucleotide sequence: TGTGCCAGCAGCTTACCGGGTTTTTCGTACAATGAGCAGTTCTTC.

V gene TRBV20-1 combines with J gene TRBJ2-7, with D unresolved. The CDR3 is made up of 14 amino acids. Germline CDR1 reads DFQATT; CDR2 reads SNEGSKA (reference sequence). V was pared by 1 base and J by 0 bases, with 10 bases between. In DNA form, the CDR3 reads TGCAGTGCTAGAGTGGTCGGACGCTCCTACGAGCAGTACTTC. Its protein product is CSARVVGRSYEQYF.

This clonotype came up many times. The CDR3 DNA reads TGTGCCAGCAGCTGGACTAGCGGGAGGTACCAAGAGACCCAGTACTTC. The encoded protein is CASSWTSGRYQETQYF. The chain has TRBV7-2 and TRBJ2-5, with 14 positions matching TRBD2. The V segment lost 4 bases and the J segment 0 bases; nucleotides outside the gene matches: 1. In germline, CDR1 is SGHTA, CDR2 FQGNSA. This CDR3 is built from 16 residues.

This clonotype was seen a few times. This rearrangement joins TRBV12-3 or TRBV12-4 to TRBJ1-1; TRBD1 agrees at 10 bases. With 5 bases clipped from V and 0 bases from J, the junction kept 3 bases outside the gene matches. This CDR3 is 15 amino acids long. The CDR3 nucleotides are TGTGCCAGCAGTAGACAGGGGGCTTTGAACACTGAAGCTTTCTTT. It codes for CASSRQGALNTEAFF.

The V gene is TRBV12-5, the J gene TRBJ1-2; D ambiguous. Trimming took off 2 bases at V and 5 bases at J, with 9 bases between the two ends. In germline, CDR1 is LGHNT, CDR2 FRNRAP. The CDR3 has 13 residues. Here the CDR3 reads CASGLNEYYGYTF. As DNA, the CDR3 is TGTGCTAGTGGTTTGAACGAGTATTATGGCTACACCTTC.

This chain links TRBV7-9 with TRBJ2-7; a weak D match, TRBD2 (6 bases). Between the trimmed V and J ends, which lost 5 bases and 3 bases, there was a span of 17 bases. The CDR3 has 15 residues. Germline loops: CDR1 SEHNR, CDR2 FQNEAQ (reference sequence). CDR3 residues: CASSRYSGAGYEQYF. The CDR3 DNA reads TGTGCCAGCAGCCGTTATAGCGGAGCCGGCTACGAGCAGTACTTC.

There are many counts of this clonotype. This sequence joins TRBV6-1 and TRBJ2-7, with 9 bases aligning to TRBD2. V dropped 10 bases and J dropped 3; count of bases not matched to a gene: 10. Per the germline V gene, CDR1 is MNHNS and CDR2 is SASEGT. CDR3 length equals 14 residues. CDR3 nucleotide sequence: TGTGCCATCGCGCTGGGGACTAGCAACTACGAGCAGTACTTC. As protein: CAIALGTSNYEQYF.

The rearrangement uses TRBV20-1 and TRBJ2-7, with no clear D. Germline CDR1 reads DFQATT; CDR2 reads SNEGSKA (reference sequence). The V and J ends lost 6 bases and 0 bases respectively, with 9 bases between them. The CDR3 length is 12 residues. CDR3 nucleotide sequence: TGCAGTGCCCGAGGATTCTCCTACGAGCAGTACTTC. As protein: CSARGFSYEQYF.

As to this clonotype: A single base separates this from a much larger clone, so it may be a read error. The rearrangement uses TRBV12-3 or TRBV12-4 and TRBJ2-5, with D maybe TRBD2 (6 bases). The CDR3 consists of 14 residues. CDR3 in DNA: TGTGCCAGCAGTTTAAGGCACCTCCGGGAGACCCAGTCCTTC. It encodes CASSLRHLRETQSF.

The V and J genes are TRBV19 and TRBJ1-2; D is possibly TRBD1 (5 bases). This CDR3 is 13 amino acids long. CDR1 and CDR2 from the germline V gene are LNHDA and SQIVND (reference sequence). The ends were cut back, 11 bases at V and 4 bases at J, with 17 bases in the middle. The CDR3 spells CAGATLTGYGYTF. In nucleotides, the CDR3 is TGTGCCGGGGCTACTCTAACAGGCTATGGCTACACCTTC.

Only a few counts were recorded for this clonotype. V usage is TRBV7-8 and J usage is TRBJ2-2; 11 nucleotides agree with TRBD2. V shed 5 bases and J 4 bases; nucleotides not matched to a gene: 9. Germline V CDR1 and CDR2: SGHVS, FQNEAQ. The CDR3 sequence is 17 residues long. The CDR3 here is CASSPTSGRPSTGELFF. The CDR3 region has the DNA TGTGCCAGCAGCCCCACTAGCGGGAGACCCTCCACCGGGGAGCTGTTTTTT.

The chain is built from TRBV25-1 and TRBJ2-5, with a weak D call TRBD2 (6 bases). The germline V gene has CDR1 MGHDK and CDR2 SYGVNS. The CDR3 is made up of 17 amino acids. V was trimmed by 3 bases and J by 5 bases, leaving 22 bases between them. The CDR3 bases are TGTGCCAGCAGTGACCCCCCGGTAGGCAGGGCGGGGGAGACCCAGTACTTC. Encoded protein: CASSDPPVGRAGETQYF.

The V and J genes are TRBV20-1 and TRBJ1-1; 7 bases line up with TRBD1. V was clipped by 4 bases and J by 2 bases; unmatched bases: 7. This CDR3 contains 14 residues. Germline-derived CDR1 and CDR2 are DFQATT and SNEGSKA (reference sequence). The CDR3 spells CSAKPGQHNTEAFF. For the CDR3, the DNA is TGCAGTGCTAAACCGGGACAGCATAACACTGAAGCTTTCTTT.

The chain carries TRBV14 and TRBJ2-5; no definite D call. Germline V lookup: CDR1 SGHDN, CDR2 FVKESK. This CDR3 has 13 amino acids. Trimming took off 0 bases at V and 5 bases at J, with 7 bases between the two ends. CDR3 sequence (DNA): TGTGCCAGCAGCCAAGATCTAGACGAGACCCAGTACTTC. Translating gives CASSQDLDETQYF.

This clonotype has more than one count but fewer than ten. The chain employs TRBV10-3 and TRBJ1-2; 8 bases are shared with TRBD1. The germline V gene encodes CDR1 ENHRY and CDR2 SYGVKD. The CDR3 has 15 amino acids. The J segment lost 0 bases and the V segment lost 9 bases, leaving 9 bases of the junction unmatched. The CDR3 protein is CAISRDRTPNYGYTF. As DNA, the CDR3 is TGTGCCATTAGCCGGGACAGGACCCCTAACTATGGCTACACCTTC.

In its sample, this clonotype was seen many times. The chain carries TRBV7-8 and TRBJ2-3; 7 nucleotides match TRBD2. There are 16 residues in the CDR3. Trimming removed 5 bases from V and 7 bases from J; junction bases left unmatched: 15. Germline CDR1 and CDR2: SGHVS and FQNEAQ. The CDR3 region has the DNA TGTGCCAGCAGCCCCGAGCGGGGTCAACACGTGAATACGCAGTATTTT. Its translation is CASSPERGQHVNTQYF.

This clonotype was counted a few times. The V and J genes are TRBV6-6 and TRBJ1-4, with TRBD1 matching 9 bases. Germline CDR1 reads MNHNY; CDR2 reads SVGAGI (reference sequence). The CDR3 has 14 residues. Trimming removed 4 bases from V and 8 bases from J; junction bases left unmatched: 5. The CDR3 sequence is CASSFNRGQEKLFF. CDR3 bases: TGTGCCAGCAGTTTTAACAGGGGGCAAGAAAAACTGTTTTTT.

The chain recombines TRBV28 with TRBJ2-1; the D gene is possibly TRBD2 (6 bases). V shed 4 bases and J shed 5 bases, with 18 bases lying between them. Germline V gene lookup returns CDR1 MDHEN and CDR2 SYDVKM. The CDR3 consists of 16 residues. This CDR3 reads CASSSSSLASHNEQFF. CDR3 bases: TGTGCCAGCAGTTCCTCCTCGCTAGCGTCGCACAATGAGCAGTTCTTC.